The present T cell receptor (beta chain) was sequenced within a study of T cell responses to AZD1222 COVID-19 vaccine. V gave up 5 bases and J gave up 6 bases, with 13 bases separating them. The germline V gene has CDR1 PRHDT and CDR2 FYEKMQ (reference sequence). The CDR3 covers 14 residues. Regarding the study as a whole: CD4 TCRs associated with vaccination spanned spike, dominating at 160-218 and 743-854. The breadth and depth of Spike-specific TCRs increased once two AZD1222 doses had been given. Sampling captured repertoires only after the peak T cell response.

This clone was seen a single time. Its antigen is not known. This table comes from immunoSEQ multiplex PCR, and its TCRdb copy is limited to in-frame clones, with some not included. The table lists about 100,000 clones, about 93% of them singletons. This chain joins TRBV13 and TRBJ1-4; tentatively, D is TRBD1 (6 bases). Specimen: peripheral blood, collected on day 0 of AZD1222 vaccination. The source of this sequence is an adult in good health. The CDR3 region has the DNA TGTGCCAGCAGCCAGCAGGGGAAGGATGAAAAACTGTTTTTT. Translation gives CASSQQGKDEKLFF.